This T cell receptor (beta chain) was captured by sequencing in a study of blood T cell repertoires in COVID-19. A Seattle source enrolled patients during active infection and followed them longitudinally. Trimming removed 2 bases at V and 0 bases at J, with 10 bases between. In germline, CDR1 is SQVTM, CDR2 ANQGSEA. This CDR3 contains 14 residues. Sequencing used immunoSEQ multiplex PCR; TCRdb keeps in-frame clones, though not all of them. The profile shows 330,000 or so clones, approximately 86% of them singletons. The chain links TRBV29-1 to TRBJ1-1; weak D call: TRBD1 (5 bases). The sample comprised peripheral blood. This sequence was found in a man in his thirties or forties with COVID-19, enrolled during active disease. The CDR3 DNA follows: TGCAGCGTTGAATTGGGGCGGATGAACACTGAAGCTTTCTTT. Encoded protein: CSVELGRMNTEAFF.